This TCR beta chain is from a study of CD8 T cells in ankylosing spondylitis. Broader study findings: Within matched ankylosing spondylitis synovial fluid, disease-linked clones were reportedly significantly enriched. For ankylosing spondylitis blood, a TCR beta motif of fewer than 10 highly homologous variants appeared characteristic.

This clonotype was detected only a few times. Its antigen is currently unknown. Using quantitative 5'-RACE with molecular barcodes, the authors made TCR beta libraries. TCRdb reanalysed the 5' RACE reads using MiXCR and keeps one entry per CDR3 protein. The table shows 500,000 to 550,000 distinct CDR3 sequences, with about 12% occurring only once. Germline assignment: CDR1 MNHEY and CDR2 SVGAGI. This CDR3 is 12 amino acids long. V was pared by 6 bases and J by 10 bases, with 6 bases of the junction left unmatched. The source of this sequence is a male donor with ankylosing spondylitis. The specimen sequenced was blood, either unsorted or a sorted T cell fraction (not recorded which). This sequence joins TRBV6-5 and TRBJ2-1; 7 bases align to TRBD2. CDR3 amino acids: CASRGTTPEQFF. CDR3 nucleotides: TGTGCCAGCAGGGGGACTACCCCAGAGCAGTTCTTC.